The 32 T cell receptor beta chains presented below share a single source sample, sequenced in a study of T cell therapy after organ transplantation (dated by TCRdb to the late 2010s). Taken with the paper, the label for time point translates to: 20-29 weeks after completion of therapy. The library relied on the immunoSEQ multiplex PCR assay. TCRdb carries this immuneACCESS record with in-frame sequences only. Its versions omit some clonotypes, under half of them owing to an unresolved V gene in the studies checked, with the rest unexplained. The sample table records 17,000 or so clones; 85% to 90% of these occur just once. The ten largest account for 31% of the sample. Their antigen targets remain unknown. The source material was CD8+ T cells from blood, sampled after autologous CMV-specific T cell therapy. Receptor source: a human patient who had received a solid organ transplant and had CMV disease. In patients who had a transplant, some T cells may come from the graft donor.

J is TRBJ1-1 and V is TRBV30, with TRBD1 matching 8 bases. Germline assignment: CDR1 GTSNPN and CDR2 SVGIG (reference sequence). V lost 5 bases, J lost 0 bases, and 8 bases stayed unmatched. The CDR3 is 15 residues long. DNA of the CDR3: TGTGCCTGGGGGACAGGATTTTTTATGAACACTGAAGCTTTCTTT. Its translation: CAWGTGFFMNTEAFF.

The rearrangement joins TRBV11-3 to TRBJ1-1; D not certain. The CDR3 is made up of 13 amino acids. With 2 bases removed from V and 1 base from J, the gap between germline ends came to 5 bases. CDR1 and CDR2 from the germline V gene are SGHNT and YENEEA. The CDR3 DNA is TGTGCCAGCAGCTTAAATGGGAACACTGAAGCTTTCTTT. Encoded protein: CASSLNGNTEAFF.

V gene TRBV2 combines with J gene TRBJ2-2, with a possible D match to TRBD2 (6 bases). This CDR3 is built from 15 residues. Trimming pared 5 bases from V and 6 bases from J, leaving 16 bases between. CDR1 is SNHLY, CDR2 FYNNEI, per germline. This chain's CDR3 is CASSLSGPSSGELFF. CDR3 nucleotides: TGTGCCAGCAGTCTCAGCGGGCCCTCGTCCGGGGAGCTGTTTTTT. The full variable domain, with the rest looked up from reference TRBV2 and TRBJ2-2, is EPEVTQTPSHQVTQMGQEVILRCVPISNHLYFYWYRQILGQKVEFLVSFYNNEISEKSEIFDDQFSVERPDGSNFTLKIRSTKLEDSAMYFCASSLSGPSSGELFFGEGSRLTVL.

The chain employs TRBV7-9 and TRBJ2-1; TRBD1 aligns across 9 bases. The CDR3 contains 15 residues. V lost 5 bases, J lost 1 base, and 3 bases stayed unmatched. Germline lookup yields CDR1 SEHNR and CDR2 FQNEAQ (reference sequence). The DNA for the CDR3 is TGTGCCAGCAGCCATGGGACAGGGTCCTACAATGAGCAGTTCTTC. It codes for CASSHGTGSYNEQFF.

This clone was counted once. V is TRBV11-2 and J is TRBJ2-7; D not resolved. V lost 1 base and J lost 0, with 7 bases in between. The V gene's germline CDR1 is SGHAT and CDR2 FQNNGV. The CDR3 has 14 residues. CDR3 region: CASSLGANSYEQYF. CDR3 DNA sequence: TGTGCCAGCAGCTTAGGCGCAAACTCCTACGAGCAGTACTTC.

This chain uses TRBV2 with TRBJ2-7, with 9 bases fitting TRBD1. The germline V gene has CDR1 SNHLY and CDR2 FYNNEI. The CDR3 consists of 15 residues. The trim removed 1 base at V and 7 bases at J, leaving 8 bases unmatched. In nucleotides, the CDR3 is TGTGCCAGCAGTGAAGTTCGACAGGGGGTGGATGAGCAGTACTTC. It translates to CASSEVRQGVDEQYF.

This clone appeared many times. DNA for the CDR3: TGCAGCGTTGAGGCAGGGGTCGGGTACGAGCAGTACTTC. It yields the protein CSVEAGVGYEQYF. This chain uses TRBV29-1 with TRBJ2-7; a weak D match, TRBD1 (6 bases). Germline values: CDR1 SQVTM, CDR2 ANQGSEA. The V end was cut by 3 bases, the J end by 4 bases, with 13 bases between. The CDR3 is made up of 13 amino acids.

The chain employs TRBV6-5 and TRBJ2-7, with 7 bases aligning to TRBD1. CDR1 is MNHEY, CDR2 SVGAGI, per germline. The CDR3 contains 15 residues. V gave up 5 bases and J gave up 0 bases; unmatched junction bases: 7. CDR3 amino acids: CASSPTGDSSYEQYF. The DNA of the CDR3 is TGTGCCAGCAGTCCCACAGGGGATTCCTCCTACGAGCAGTACTTC.

This clone was seen a handful of times. The rearrangement joins TRBV25-1 to TRBJ1-1; D unclear. With 1 base removed from V and 3 bases from J, the gap between germline ends came to 9 bases. Germline V gene sequence: CDR1 MGHDK, CDR2 SYGVNS. The CDR3 loop spans 14 amino acids. The CDR3 sequence: CASSEFGRDTEAFF. The CDR3 bases are TGTGCCAGCAGTGAATTTGGGAGGGACACTGAAGCTTTCTTT.

The chain is built from TRBV4-1 and TRBJ2-3; D possibly corresponds to TRBD1 (6 bases). Between the trimmed V and J ends, which lost 3 bases and 1 base, there was a span of 20 bases. This CDR3 is 18 amino acids long. The V gene's germline CDR1 is MGHRA and CDR2 YSYEKL. The CDR3 here is CASSHALARGRGTDTQYF. The CDR3 region has the DNA TGCGCCAGCAGCCACGCGTTGGCCAGGGGAAGGGGCACAGATACGCAGTATTTT.

The chain has TRBV19 and TRBJ1-1; the D gene is possibly TRBD1 (5 bases). The germline V gene has CDR1 LNHDA and CDR2 SQIVND (reference sequence). The germline V and J ends were trimmed by 8 bases and 7 bases, with 11 bases remaining between them. The CDR3 contains 11 residues. The CDR3: CASRSGVEAFF. The CDR3 DNA follows: TGTGCCAGTCGGTCGGGGGTTGAAGCTTTCTTT.

The CDR3 DNA reads TGTGCCAGCAGCTTGGTAAATGGCGGGGAGCTGTTTTTT. Translation: CASSLVNGGELFF. The chain combines TRBV7-9 with TRBJ2-2; D remains ambiguous. CDR3 size: 13 residues. The germline V and J ends were trimmed by 3 bases and 7 bases, with 9 bases remaining between them. In germline, CDR1 is SEHNR, CDR2 FQNEAQ (reference sequence).

The chain uses TRBV15 and TRBJ2-5; D assignment may be TRBD1 or TRBD2 (5 bases each). This CDR3 region has 14 residues. V gave up 8 bases and J gave up 5 bases, with 18 bases separating them. Germline CDR1 LNHNV, CDR2 YYDKDF (reference sequence). CDR3 in DNA: TGTGCCACCGCACCCGGGGCCGGGTGGGAGACCCAGTACTTC. It yields the protein CATAPGAGWETQYF.

The V call is TRBV6-4, the J call TRBJ1-3, with 7 positions matching TRBD1. The CDR3 runs 17 residues. Germline V gene sequence: CDR1 MRHNA, CDR2 SNTAGT. The trim removed 8 bases at V and 3 bases at J, leaving 16 bases unmatched. This chain's CDR3 is CASQMGQPLSCGNTIYF. In DNA form, the CDR3 reads TGTGCCAGCCAAATGGGACAGCCCCTCAGTTGTGGAAACACCATATATTTT.

The chain combines TRBV6-4 with TRBJ2-5; D perhaps matches TRBD1 (5 bases). Germline V lookup: CDR1 MRHNA, CDR2 SNTAGT. The CDR3 spans 15 residues. With 3 bases removed from V and 1 base from J, the gap between germline ends came to 12 bases. CDR3 residues: CASSEQAQGQETQYF. The CDR3 nucleotides are TGTGCCAGCAGTGAACAGGCCCAGGGCCAAGAGACCCAGTACTTC.

This clone has just one count. This chain uses TRBV6-4 with TRBJ1-2, with D tentatively TRBD1 (5 bases). Germline values: CDR1 MRHNA, CDR2 SNTAGT. The CDR3 consists of 13 residues. The V gene lost 6 bases and the J gene lost 7 bases, with 15 bases spanning the gap. CDR3 DNA sequence: TGTGCCAGCAGGCAGAATGGGGGTTTTGGCTACACCTTC. This codes for CASRQNGGFGYTF.

This clone appeared once. The J gene is TRBJ2-7, the V gene TRBV27, with 11 bases matching TRBD1. The germline gives CDR1 MNHEY, CDR2 SMNVEV (reference sequence). The CDR3 loop spans 15 amino acids. V was pared by 6 bases and J by 5 bases, with 9 bases of the junction left unmatched. Here the CDR3 reads CASSPGTGGTNEQYF. The CDR3 DNA is TGTGCCAGCAGCCCCGGGACAGGGGGGACCAACGAGCAGTACTTC.

V usage is TRBV11-2 and J usage is TRBJ2-3; TRBD2 agrees at 9 bases. Trimming removed 0 bases from V and 0 bases from J; junction bases left unmatched: 1. The germline V gene encodes CDR1 SGHAT and CDR2 FQNNGV. This CDR3 region has 16 residues. CDR3 amino acids: CASSLDAGGSTDTQYF. In nucleotides, the CDR3 is TGTGCCAGCAGCTTAGATGCGGGGGGGAGCACAGATACGCAGTATTTT.

The rearrangement links TRBV6-5 to TRBJ2-1; D ambiguous. Trimming left V 6 bases short and J 6 bases short, with 9 bases between. Germline CDR1 reads MNHEY; CDR2 reads SVGAGI. This CDR3 comprises 12 residues. CDR3 region: CASSTLGNEQFF. As DNA, the CDR3 is TGTGCCAGCAGCACCTTGGGCAATGAGCAGTTCTTC.

The J gene is TRBJ1-1, the V gene TRBV7-2, with 11 bases that match TRBD1. The CDR3 contains 15 residues. The J segment lost 5 bases and the V segment lost 6 bases, leaving 8 bases of the junction unmatched. CDR1 is SGHTA and CDR2 is FQGNSA in the germline V gene. The CDR3: CASSTAGTGGTEAFF. As DNA, the CDR3 is TGTGCCAGCAGTACCGCCGGGACAGGGGGTACTGAAGCTTTCTTT. Looking up the rest from reference TRBV7-2 and TRBJ1-1 gives the full variable domain: GAGVSQSPSNKVTEKGKDVELRCDPISGHTALYWYRQSLGQGLEFLIYFQGNSAPDKSGLPSDRFSAERTGGSVSTLTIQRTQQEDSAVYLCASSTAGTGGTEAFFGQGTRLTVV.

This chain connects TRBV7-6 to TRBJ2-7; no firm D call. Trimming took off 4 bases at V and 0 bases at J, with 10 bases between the two ends. The CDR3 runs 14 residues. Germline CDR1 SGHVS, CDR2 FNYEAQ. The CDR3 DNA sequence: TGTGCCAGCAGCTCGCGGAGTAGCTCCTACGAGCAGTACTTC. This codes for CASSSRSSSYEQYF.

The chain combines TRBV6-5 with TRBJ1-1; unclear D gene. Between the trimmed V and J ends, which lost 5 bases and 0 bases, there was a span of 10 bases. The CDR3 totals 14 residues. Per germline, CDR1 MNHEY and CDR2 SVGAGI. In DNA, the CDR3 is TGTGCCAGCAGTACGACAAGCCTGAACACTGAAGCTTTCTTT. It encodes CASSTTSLNTEAFF.

The chain combines TRBV27 with TRBJ1-5; TRBD1 matches at 9 bases. V trimming: 8 bases; J trimming: 3 bases; junction bases outside the gene matches: 5. This CDR3 has 14 amino acids. The V gene's germline CDR1 is MNHEY and CDR2 SMNVEV (reference sequence). The CDR3 here is CASQQGADNQPQHF. CDR3 DNA: TGTGCCAGCCAACAGGGGGCGGACAATCAGCCCCAGCATTTT.

V usage is TRBV5-6 and J usage is TRBJ2-3, with 7 bases identical to TRBD2. The germline gives CDR1 SGHDT, CDR2 YYEEEE. The CDR3 runs 17 residues. Trimming took 7 bases from V and 2 from J; bases not matched to a gene: 16. CDR3 residues: CASAGVFRRPNTDTQYF. The CDR3, as DNA: TGTGCCAGCGCGGGGGTTTTTCGGCGACCAAACACAGATACGCAGTATTTT.

The chain combines TRBV5-6 with TRBJ2-7; weak D call: TRBD1 (6 bases). This CDR3 has 12 residues. V shed 2 bases and J shed 5 bases, with 8 bases lying between them. Germline V lookup: CDR1 SGHDT, CDR2 YYEEEE. CDR3 in DNA: TGTGCCAGCAGCTTTACAGGGAACGAGCAGTACTTC. As protein: CASSFTGNEQYF.

The J gene is TRBJ2-3, the V gene TRBV4-1; D is possibly TRBD2 (6 bases). Germline V lookup: CDR1 MGHRA, CDR2 YSYEKL. This CDR3 is 13 amino acids long. The V end lost 8 bases, the J end lost 1 base, and 10 bases lay between the germline ends. The CDR3 DNA follows: TGCGCCAGCGGGACTTATGGCACAGATACGCAGTATTTT. Amino acids: CASGTYGTDTQYF.

The chain carries TRBV27 and TRBJ2-1; a possible D gene is TRBD1 (6 bases). There are 16 residues in the CDR3. V lost 8 bases and J 0 bases, leaving 17 bases between the germline ends. The germline CDR1 and CDR2 sequences are MNHEY and SMNVEV (reference sequence). The CDR3 DNA sequence: TGTGCCAGCGGGTACCCCGGACAGAGCTCCTACAATGAGCAGTTCTTC. Translated, it gives CASGYPGQSSYNEQFF.

The chain recombines TRBV11-2 with TRBJ2-7, with D maybe TRBD1 (6 bases). Looked up from germline, CDR1 is SGHAT and CDR2 is FQNNGV. Trimming stripped 3 bases from V and 3 bases from J, with 12 bases between. The CDR3 is made up of 14 amino acids. CDR3 bases: TGTGCCAGCAGCTTGTCCAGCAGGGGCTACGAGCAGTACTTC. Translation gives CASSLSSRGYEQYF.

This chain uses TRBV9 with TRBJ1-2, with D possibly being TRBD1 (5 bases). The V gene's germline CDR1 is SGDLS and CDR2 YYNGEE. Deletions cut 4 bases from V and 7 bases from J, with 20 bases between. This CDR3 contains 15 residues. CDR3 DNA sequence: TGTGCCAGCAGCCCAACGTGGGAGGCAGGGCTTGGCTACACCTTC. Encoded protein: CASSPTWEAGLGYTF. Variable domain in full (rest from reference TRBV9 and TRBJ1-2): DSGVTQTPKHLITATGQRVTLRCSPRSGDLSVYWYQQSLDQGLQFLIQYYNGEERAKGNILERFSAQQFPDLHSELNLSSLELGDSALYFCASSPTWEAGLGYTFGSGTRLTVV.

Written as DNA, the CDR3 is TGTGCCAGCAGTTTAACAAGGACAGGGTTGGGCGAGCAGTACTTC. Protein: CASSLTRTGLGEQYF. The V gene is TRBV27, the J gene TRBJ2-7; TRBD1 matches at 8 bases. The V and J ends lost 2 bases and 6 bases, in that order; junction bases with no gene match: 9. CDR1 is MNHEY and CDR2 is SMNVEV in the germline V gene (reference sequence). The CDR3 consists of 15 residues.

This clone occurred once. The chain has TRBV27 and TRBJ2-7; D may be TRBD2 (5 bases). V dropped 6 bases and J dropped 4 bases, with 16 bases sitting between them. The CDR3 length is 14 residues. Germline CDR1 reads MNHEY; CDR2 reads SMNVEV (reference sequence). CDR3 residues: CASSPGTVGYEQYF. CDR3 nucleotide sequence: TGTGCCAGCAGCCCGGGAACAGTTGGGTACGAGCAGTACTTC.

This clone was picked up one time. The rearrangement joins TRBV19 to TRBJ2-7, with D hard to call. This CDR3 contains 14 residues. From germline, CDR1 is LNHDA and CDR2 SQIVND (reference sequence). Trimming stripped 5 bases from V and 1 base from J, with 12 bases between. The DNA for the CDR3 is TGTGCCAGTAGTCCTTGGACCGAATCCTACGAGCAGTACTTC. Encoded protein: CASSPWTESYEQYF.